What follows is one T cell receptor beta chain and its context. Assay used: immunoSEQ multiplex PCR; TCRdb lists only in-frame clones, some missing. The sample records tens of thousands of clones, 88% being singletons. The data originate from a study of blood T cell repertoires in COVID-19. The source of this sequence is a human donor in a cohort sampled during active COVID-19. Sequenced sample: peripheral blood.

In DNA form, the CDR3 reads TGTGCCAGTAGTATTAGCGGGGCTAGCACAGATACGCAGTATTTT. It codes for CASSISGASTDTQYF. The V call is TRBV19, the J call TRBJ2-3; the match to TRBD2 covers 8 bases. The V gene end was trimmed by 3 bases and the J gene end by 0 bases; junction bases not matched to a gene: 2. The CDR3 contains 15 residues. Germline V gene sequence: CDR1 LNHDA, CDR2 SQIVND (reference sequence).